The following is a T cell receptor beta chain sequence with its context. These data come from a study of blood T cell repertoires in COVID-19. In the study overall: Collection of acute and convalescent COVID-19 samples took place in the United States, Italy and Spain. T cells, B-cell-depleted T cells, or PBMCs provided the cDNA or gDNA that served as material.

J was trimmed by 2 bases and V by 6 bases; bases with no gene match: 12. Germline CDR1 reads SQVTM; CDR2 reads ANQGSEA. The CDR3 consists of 15 residues. Authors' data handling: Amplified reference gene primers provided the basis for estimating nucleated cell counts. Sequenced by immunoSEQ multiplex PCR; TCRdb stores in-frame clones only, minus some. That table supplies the V and J calls and clone size; D and trimming were determined from the DNA. The sample shows about 110,000 clones, approximately 90% of them seen only once. The receptor was derived from a woman aged 80 or older with acute or convalescent COVID-19. Material for sequencing was peripheral blood. The chain carries TRBV29-1 and TRBJ1-2, with 7 bases that match TRBD1. The CDR3: CSVPHDRAPNYGYTF. The CDR3 DNA sequence: TGCAGCGTCCCTCACGACAGGGCCCCCAACTATGGCTACACCTTC.